This T cell receptor (beta chain) was sequenced in a study of blood T cells in healthy people across ages. Broader study findings: Age showed a roughly linear inverse relationship with TCR beta diversity per million T cells.

Germline CDR1 reads SGHVS; CDR2 reads FNYEAQ. This CDR3 region has 18 residues. Details on this clonotype: Its specificity is not known. Relative to the germline gene, one junction end is altered; a read error may explain this.

The sample providers were healthy Caucasian people from Russia, aged about 6 to 95. Primers used in a second PCR of about 6 to 11 cycles were a sample-barcoded 5' primer and a J-beta primer mix. One entry per CDR3 protein, called by TCRdb with MiXCR from the 5' RACE reads. The data hold approximately 900,000 distinct CDR3 sequences, with roughly 28% observed a single time. The data were also submitted as part of a second study, on T cells of mothers and their children. That study adds: Related mother and child pairs showed slightly greater overlap (not significant) than unrelated pairs did.

The genes are TRBV7-6 and TRBJ2-5; unclear D gene. The sample consisted of blood. This sequence was found in a woman aged 40 to 55 in good health. In DNA form, the CDR3 reads TGTGCCGGCAGCTTAGCCGCAGCGAAAATAGATTGGGAAGAGACCCAGTACTTC. Amino acids: CAGSLAAAKIDWEETQYF.